What follows are 4 T cell receptor beta chains derived from one specimen sequenced in a study of T cell responses to AZD1222 COVID-19 vaccine. Clones were sequenced by immunoSEQ multiplex PCR, and TCRdb holds only the in-frame ones, with some missing. The sample lists 75,000 to 100,000 clones; roughly 84% were seen once. The sample here was peripheral blood, taken on day 0 of AZD1222 vaccination. These receptors all stem from an adult in good health.

This clone was recorded once. The V call is TRBV6-6, the J call TRBJ2-7; D is possibly TRBD1 or TRBD2 (5 bases each). V lost 8 bases to trimming and J lost 0 bases, with 14 bases between them. This CDR3 contains 14 residues. In germline, CDR1 is MNHNY, CDR2 SVGAGI (reference sequence). CDR3 amino acids: CASGMGPSSYEQYF. The CDR3 DNA reads TGTGCCAGCGGAATGGGACCGAGCTCCTACGAGCAGTACTTC.

V usage is TRBV2 and J usage is TRBJ1-5, with D maybe TRBD1 (5 bases). Trimming took off 7 bases at V and 3 bases at J, with 16 bases between the two ends. Germline CDR1 reads SNHLY; CDR2 reads FYNNEI. The CDR3 loop spans 15 amino acids. For the CDR3, the DNA is TGTGCCAGCAATGGGCGACAGTCCGACAATCAGCCCCAGCATTTT. It codes for CASNGRQSDNQPQHF.

This clone occurred a few times. The V call is TRBV15, the J call TRBJ2-3; TRBD2 might be the D (7 bases). Germline V gives CDR1 LNHNV, CDR2 YYDKDF (reference sequence). Between the trimmed V and J ends, which lost 3 bases and 4 bases, there was a span of 11 bases. This CDR3 comprises 14 residues. The CDR3 nucleotides are TGTGCCACCAGCAGGGGGGGGACACCAGATACGCAGTATTTT. The encoded protein is CATSRGGTPDTQYF.

The chain joins TRBV7-3 to TRBJ1-2, with 7 nucleotides matching TRBD1. From germline, CDR1 is SGHTA and CDR2 FQGTGA. The CDR3 loop spans 14 amino acids. The J segment lost 8 bases and the V segment lost 0 bases, leaving 6 bases of the junction unmatched. The CDR3 protein is CASSLTRTGQGYTF. DNA of the CDR3: TGTGCCAGCAGCTTAACCCGGACAGGTCAAGGCTACACCTTC.